A single sample is the source of the 28 T cell receptor beta chains below, sequenced in a study of T cells in localized non-small cell lung cancer. Using immunoSEQ multiplex PCR, the repertoire was profiled, and TCRdb retains in-frame clones only, with some absent. Of 50,000 to 65,000 clones in the sample, 81% were seen once. Sequences were derived from PBMCs, sampled before any cancer treatment. The origin of the receptors is a man aged 40 to 70 with stage II lung adenocarcinoma.

This clone has just one count. The V gene is TRBV10-3, the J gene TRBJ2-7, with D hard to call. With 2 bases removed from V and 3 bases from J, the gap between germline ends came to 11 bases. From germline, CDR1 is ENHRY and CDR2 SYGVKD. This CDR3 contains 14 residues. In nucleotides, the CDR3 is TGTGCCATCAGTGAGACAGTTAAGGACTACGAGCAGTACTTC. This sequence encodes CAISETVKDYEQYF.

This chain joins TRBV25-1 and TRBJ2-7, with D possibly matching TRBD2 (6 bases). Per germline, CDR1 MGHDK and CDR2 SYGVNS. The CDR3 spans 15 residues. Trimming took off 2 bases at V and 2 bases at J, with 13 bases between the two ends. The CDR3 is CASSEGGRATYEQYF. Written as DNA, the CDR3 is TGTGCCAGCAGTGAAGGAGGGCGGGCAACCTACGAGCAGTACTTC.

The J gene is TRBJ1-6, the V gene TRBV4-1; D is uncertain. Trimming took 2 bases from V and 0 from J, leaving 8 bases between them. CDR1 MGHRA and CDR2 YSYEKL come from the germline V gene. CDR3 size: 16 residues. The CDR3 nucleotides read TGCGCCAGCAGCCAAAAGCCCAACTCCTATAATTCACCCCTCCACTTT. Protein sequence: CASSQKPNSYNSPLHF.

This clone was seen once. V usage is TRBV15 and J usage is TRBJ2-1, with D uncertain. CDR3 size: 14 residues. Between the trimmed V and J ends, which lost 7 bases and 5 bases, there was a span of 15 bases. Germline CDR1 and CDR2: LNHNV and YYDKDF (reference sequence). Here the CDR3 reads CATNVLLEDNEQFF. CDR3 coding DNA: TGTGCCACCAATGTTTTATTAGAAGACAATGAGCAGTTCTTC.

The J gene is TRBJ2-1, the V gene TRBV4-2, with 9 bases aligning to TRBD2. This CDR3 has 16 residues. Per the germline V gene, CDR1 is LGHNA and CDR2 is YNFKEQ. J lost 5 bases, V lost 4 bases, and 9 bases had no gene match. The CDR3 region has the DNA TGTGCCAGCAGCCCCTCGGGCGGGAGGGCCGACAATGAGCAGTTCTTC. Amino acid sequence: CASSPSGGRADNEQFF.

The rearrangement joins TRBV19 to TRBJ2-2, with D perhaps TRBD1 (7 bases). The CDR3 loop spans 16 amino acids. Trimming cost V 1 base and J 4 bases, with 13 bases left between them. Germline V gives CDR1 LNHDA, CDR2 SQIVND (reference sequence). This CDR3 reads CASSIARGVSTGELFF. For the CDR3, the DNA is TGTGCCAGTAGTATAGCCAGGGGGGTTTCCACCGGGGAGCTGTTTTTT.

V usage is TRBV7-2 and J usage is TRBJ1-1; the D is unclear. CDR1 is SGHTA, CDR2 FQGNSA, per germline. The CDR3 covers 15 residues. V was trimmed by 1 base and J by 1 base, leaving 10 bases between them. The CDR3 loop is CASSLDVAPNTEAFF. The CDR3 nucleotides read TGTGCCAGCAGCTTAGATGTGGCGCCGAACACTGAAGCTTTCTTT.

This chain links TRBV18 with TRBJ1-2; TRBD1 aligns across 8 bases. This CDR3 spans 14 amino acids. V lost 3 bases and J lost 5; bases outside the gene matches: 5. Germline V gene sequence: CDR1 KGHSH, CDR2 LQKENI. The CDR3 sequence is CASSPGQELYGYTF. CDR3 DNA: TGTGCCAGCTCACCGGGACAGGAACTATATGGCTACACCTTC.

This clone has just a few counts. The chain is built from TRBV6-5 and TRBJ2-5, with D tentatively TRBD2 (5 bases). V gave up 6 bases and J gave up 5 bases, with 13 bases separating them. The germline gives CDR1 MNHEY, CDR2 SVGAGI. The CDR3 is 13 amino acids. As DNA, the CDR3 is TGTGCCAGCAGCCCACTAGTCTCGGAGACCCAGTACTTC. It yields the protein CASSPLVSETQYF.

The chain links TRBV5-1 to TRBJ2-2; no definite D call. This CDR3 contains 14 residues. Trimming took 6 bases from V and 3 from J, leaving 12 bases between them. CDR1 and CDR2 from the germline V gene are SGHRS and YFSETQ. The CDR3 nucleotides read TGCGCCAGCACTTGGGGAAGAGACACCGGGGAGCTGTTTTTT. This gives the protein CASTWGRDTGELFF.

This clone appeared a single time. The chain carries TRBV11-2 and TRBJ2-1; D ambiguous. Germline CDR1 and CDR2: SGHAT and FQNNGV. The CDR3 spans 11 residues. Trimming shortened V by 5 bases and J by 7 bases, and 6 bases separated the two germline ends. The CDR3 sequence is CASSRLNEQFF. The CDR3 coding sequence is TGTGCCAGCAGCCGCCTTAATGAGCAGTTCTTC.

J is TRBJ1-1 and V is TRBV2; D call uncertain. The V end was cut by 1 base, the J end by 0 bases, with 9 bases between. Germline V gene lookup returns CDR1 SNHLY and CDR2 FYNNEI. The CDR3 spans 15 residues. The CDR3 DNA sequence: TGTGCCAGCAGTGAAGAGGCCAGAATGAACACTGAAGCTTTCTTT. Amino acids: CASSEEARMNTEAFF.

The J gene is TRBJ2-7, the V gene TRBV7-2, with a weak D call TRBD2 (5 bases). Germline values: CDR1 SGHTA, CDR2 FQGNSA. V was cut by 6 bases and J by 0 bases, with 12 bases left in between. CDR3 length: 14 amino acids. The CDR3 sequence is CASSPRESSYEQYF. The DNA of the CDR3 is TGTGCCAGCAGTCCCCGGGAATCCTCCTACGAGCAGTACTTC.

The chain joins TRBV7-2 to TRBJ1-4; the D is unclear. The CDR3 spans 16 residues. Germline lookup yields CDR1 SGHTA and CDR2 FQGNSA. V gave up 1 base and J gave up 8 bases, with 17 bases separating them. For the CDR3, the DNA is TGTGCCAGCAGCTTAGGCCCACTCGGGCGAGGAGAAAAACTGTTTTTT. As protein: CASSLGPLGRGEKLFF.

This clone was recorded a few times. J is TRBJ1-2 and V is TRBV6-6, with 9 bases matching TRBD1. Trimming took 3 bases from V and 8 from J; bases not matched to a gene: 10. Germline V CDR1 and CDR2: MNHNY, SVGAGI (reference sequence). The CDR3 contains 15 residues. The CDR3 is CASSYSTSGTGGYTF. In DNA form, the CDR3 reads TGTGCCAGCAGTTATTCCACTTCCGGGACAGGGGGCTACACCTTC.

J is TRBJ1-2 and V is TRBV27, with 8 positions matching TRBD1. Trimming cost V 0 bases and J 7 bases; bases outside gene matches: 7. Germline V gene data show CDR1 as MNHEY and CDR2 as SMNVEV (reference sequence). The CDR3 runs to 15 residues. CDR3 sequence reads: CASSLSDRAGGGYTF. CDR3 DNA sequence: TGTGCCAGCAGTTTATCGGACAGGGCGGGAGGTGGCTACACCTTC.

There are a few counts of this clone. The J gene is TRBJ1-1, the V gene TRBV10-3; D gene ambiguous. The germline gives CDR1 ENHRY, CDR2 SYGVKD. CDR3 size: 13 residues. Trimming cost V 4 bases and J 1 base, with 7 bases left between them. The CDR3 DNA follows: TGTGCCATCAGTGCGGAACCGAACACTGAAGCTTTCTTT. Translated, it gives CAISAEPNTEAFF.

The rearrangement joins TRBV27 to TRBJ2-2; 12 bases are shared with TRBD2. V lost 6 bases and J lost 8; bases outside the gene matches: 13. Germline assignment: CDR1 MNHEY and CDR2 SMNVEV (reference sequence). CDR3 length: 17 amino acids. The chain's CDR3 is CASSLEGIGLAGGELFF. The CDR3, as DNA: TGTGCCAGCAGCTTAGAAGGAATCGGACTAGCGGGAGGGGAGCTGTTTTTT.

The chain uses TRBV19 and TRBJ2-7, with a weak D call TRBD2 (6 bases). CDR1 LNHDA and CDR2 SQIVND come from the germline V gene (reference sequence). The CDR3 has 13 amino acids. V was clipped by 5 bases and J by 5 bases, with 13 bases between them. CDR3 coding DNA: TGTGCCAGTAGTCTGACTAGAACCCACGAGCAGTACTTC. This encodes CASSLTRTHEQYF.

This chain connects TRBV5-1 to TRBJ1-1; D may be TRBD1 (5 bases). The CDR3 has 17 amino acids. V gave up 0 bases and J gave up 5 bases, with 20 bases separating them. Germline CDR1 reads SGHRS; CDR2 reads YFSETQ. The CDR3 loop reads CASSLGWGQGETTEAFF. CDR3 in DNA: TGCGCCAGCAGCTTGGGATGGGGCCAGGGCGAAACAACTGAAGCTTTCTTT.

The chain uses TRBV5-1 and TRBJ2-1; D is perhaps TRBD2 (7 bases). Germline assignment: CDR1 SGHRS and CDR2 YFSETQ. The V gene lost 0 bases and the J gene lost 9 bases, with 19 bases spanning the gap. The CDR3 covers 16 residues. CDR3 coding DNA: TGCGCCAGCAGCTTGGCCCTGGCCAGGGGAGGGGCTGAGCAGTTCTTC. Encoded protein: CASSLALARGGAEQFF. The entire variable domain, with the rest obtained from reference TRBV5-1 and TRBJ2-1, is as follows: KAGVTQTPRYLIKTRGQQVTLSCSPISGHRSVSWYQQTPGQGLQFLFEYFSETQRNKGNFPGRFSGRQFSNSRSEMNVSTLELGDSALYLCASSLALARGGAEQFFGPGTRLTVL.

The gene calls are TRBV5-1 and TRBJ1-4, with D unclear. CDR1 and CDR2 from the germline V gene are SGHRS and YFSETQ. V lost 3 bases to trimming and J lost 0 bases, with 9 bases between them. This CDR3 is 15 amino acids long. CDR3 sequence reads: CASSSQATTNEKLFF. In DNA, the CDR3 is TGCGCCAGCAGCTCCCAGGCCACAACTAATGAAAAACTGTTTTTT.

The genes are TRBV6-5 and TRBJ2-7; 10 positions match TRBD2. Germline CDR1 MNHEY, CDR2 SVGAGI. This CDR3 has 13 amino acids. J gave up 3 bases and V 6 bases, and 2 bases lay outside the gene matches. CDR3 sequence reads: CASRRTSGYEQYF. For the CDR3, the DNA is TGTGCCAGCAGAAGGACTAGCGGCTACGAGCAGTACTTC.

The chain couples TRBV4-2 to TRBJ2-7; tentatively, D is TRBD2 (6 bases). The CDR3 is 15 amino acids. Germline V gene sequence: CDR1 LGHNA, CDR2 YNFKEQ. With 2 bases removed from V and 7 bases from J, the gap between germline ends came to 18 bases. CDR3 DNA sequence: TGTGCCAGCAGCCAATACGGCGGGACTCCCGAGGAGCAGTACTTC. This encodes CASSQYGGTPEEQYF.

A single count supports this clone. V is TRBV7-8 and J is TRBJ1-1; no definite D call. The germline V gene has CDR1 SGHVS and CDR2 FQNEAQ. V was cut by 1 base and J by 2 bases, with 8 bases left in between. This CDR3 spans 14 amino acids. CDR3 residues: CASSLVEGNTEAFF. Here the CDR3 DNA reads TGTGCCAGCAGCTTAGTGGAGGGAAACACTGAAGCTTTCTTT.

The V gene is TRBV7-6, the J gene TRBJ1-5; D may be TRBD1 (6 bases). The germline gives CDR1 SGHVS, CDR2 FNYEAQ. With 2 bases removed from V and 3 bases from J, the gap between germline ends came to 11 bases. CDR3 length equals 15 residues. The CDR3 loop is CASSLIAGDNQPQHF. The CDR3 nucleotides are TGTGCCAGCAGCTTAATTGCAGGGGACAATCAGCCCCAGCATTTT.

J is TRBJ2-7 and V is TRBV7-9; the match to TRBD2 covers 8 bases. Per the germline V gene, CDR1 is SEHNR and CDR2 is FQNEAQ (reference sequence). The trim removed 6 bases at V and 6 bases at J, leaving 13 bases unmatched. The CDR3 covers 15 residues. In DNA, the CDR3 is TGTGCCAGCAGTTTGAGTGCAGCGGGAGCCGGCGAGCAGTACTTC. It codes for CASSLSAAGAGEQYF. The full variable domain, its missing parts supplied by reference TRBV7-9 and TRBJ2-7, is DTGVSQNPRHKITKRGQNVTFRCDPISEHNRLYWYRQTLGQGPEFLTYFQNEAQLEKSRLLSDRFSAERPKGSFSTLEIQRTEQGDSAMYLCASSLSAAGAGEQYFGPGTRLTVT.

The chain links TRBV30 to TRBJ1-2, with D perhaps TRBD1 (6 bases). The CDR3 is 14 amino acids. V lost 0 bases, J lost 0 bases, and 8 bases lay in between. The germline V gene encodes CDR1 GTSNPN and CDR2 SVGIG (reference sequence). CDR3 sequence (DNA): TGTGCCTGGAGTGTACAGGGACCTAACTATGGCTACACCTTC. Amino acids: CAWSVQGPNYGYTF. The whole variable domain, remainder taken from reference TRBV30 and TRBJ1-2, is SQTIHQWPATLVQPVGSPLSLECTVEGTSNPNLYWYRQAAGRGLQLLFYSVGIGQISSEVPQNLSASRPQDRQFILSSKKLLLSDSGFYLCAWSVQGPNYGYTFGSGTRLTVV.